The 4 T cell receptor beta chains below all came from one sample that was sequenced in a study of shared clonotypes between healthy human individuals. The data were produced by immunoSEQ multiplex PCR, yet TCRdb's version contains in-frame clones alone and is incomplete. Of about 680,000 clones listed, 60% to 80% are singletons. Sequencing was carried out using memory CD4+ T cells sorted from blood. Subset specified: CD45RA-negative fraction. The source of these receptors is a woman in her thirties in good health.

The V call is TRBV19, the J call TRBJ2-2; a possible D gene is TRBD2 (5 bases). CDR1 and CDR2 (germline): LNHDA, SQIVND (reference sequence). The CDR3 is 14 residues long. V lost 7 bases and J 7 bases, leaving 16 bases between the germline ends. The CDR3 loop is CASIPVFGGGELFF. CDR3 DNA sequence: TGTGCCAGTATCCCAGTCTTCGGAGGCGGGGAGCTGTTTTTT.

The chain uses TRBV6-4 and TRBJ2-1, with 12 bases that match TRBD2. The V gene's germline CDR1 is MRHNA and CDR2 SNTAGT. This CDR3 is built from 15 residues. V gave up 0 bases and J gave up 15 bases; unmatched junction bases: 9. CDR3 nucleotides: TGTGCCAGCAGTGACTCTCCTAGCGGGAGGGCCTTTCGGTTCTTC. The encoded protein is CASSDSPSGRAFRFF.

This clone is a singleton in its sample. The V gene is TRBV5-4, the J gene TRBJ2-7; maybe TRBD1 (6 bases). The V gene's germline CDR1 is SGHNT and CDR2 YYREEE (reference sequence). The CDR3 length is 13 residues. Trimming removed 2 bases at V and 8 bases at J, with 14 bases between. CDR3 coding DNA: TGTGCCAGCAGCTTCGCGGACAGTTATAAGCAGTACTTC. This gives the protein CASSFADSYKQYF.

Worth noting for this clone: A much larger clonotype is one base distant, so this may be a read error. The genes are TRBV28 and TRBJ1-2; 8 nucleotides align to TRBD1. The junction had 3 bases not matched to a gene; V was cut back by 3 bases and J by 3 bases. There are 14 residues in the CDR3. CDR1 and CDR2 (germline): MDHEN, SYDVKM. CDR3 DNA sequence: TGTGCCAGCAGTTTTTCAGGGGGCTACTATGGCTACACCTTC. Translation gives CASSFSGGYYGYTF.